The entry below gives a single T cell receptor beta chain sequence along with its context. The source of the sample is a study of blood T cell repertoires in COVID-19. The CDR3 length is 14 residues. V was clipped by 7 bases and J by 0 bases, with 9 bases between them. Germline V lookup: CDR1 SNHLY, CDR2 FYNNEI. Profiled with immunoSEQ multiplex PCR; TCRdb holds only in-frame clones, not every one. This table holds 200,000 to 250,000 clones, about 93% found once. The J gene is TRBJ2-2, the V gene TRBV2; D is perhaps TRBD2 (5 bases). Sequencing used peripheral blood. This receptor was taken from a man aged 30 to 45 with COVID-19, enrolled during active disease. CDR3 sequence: CASMGVSNTGELFF. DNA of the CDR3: TGTGCCAGCATGGGAGTCTCGAACACCGGGGAGCTGTTTTTT.